The clone carrying this TCR beta chain was detected only a few times. The antigen remains undetermined. Other nucleotide sequences in the sample specify the same CDR3. CDR3 length: 14 amino acids. Germline assignment: CDR1 SGHRS and CDR2 YFSETQ. Trimming left V 0 bases short and J 0 bases short, with 5 bases between. The data were taken from a study of beta chain features in type 1 diabetes. Points from the study as a whole: All four CD4+ subsets from Type 1 diabetes patients carried moderately but significantly shorter TCRB CDR3s. Lower insertion and higher deletion counts appeared at VDJ junctions in type 1 diabetes patients.

All of the isolated RNA was reverse transcribed, so expressed TCRB transcripts were sequenced. TCRdb's table, derived via immunoSEQ multiplex PCR, lists solely in-frame clones and lacks some. The sample lists 640,000 or so clones; under 15% were seen once. The sequencing input was naive CD4+ T cells from blood. The chain combines TRBV5-1 with TRBJ2-3, with D hard to call. This receptor was taken from a man between 18 and 29 years old with type 1 diabetes. This chain's CDR3 is CASSLGLSTDTQYF. The CDR3 DNA reads as TGCGCCAGCAGCTTGGGTCTTAGCACAGATACGCAGTATTTT.